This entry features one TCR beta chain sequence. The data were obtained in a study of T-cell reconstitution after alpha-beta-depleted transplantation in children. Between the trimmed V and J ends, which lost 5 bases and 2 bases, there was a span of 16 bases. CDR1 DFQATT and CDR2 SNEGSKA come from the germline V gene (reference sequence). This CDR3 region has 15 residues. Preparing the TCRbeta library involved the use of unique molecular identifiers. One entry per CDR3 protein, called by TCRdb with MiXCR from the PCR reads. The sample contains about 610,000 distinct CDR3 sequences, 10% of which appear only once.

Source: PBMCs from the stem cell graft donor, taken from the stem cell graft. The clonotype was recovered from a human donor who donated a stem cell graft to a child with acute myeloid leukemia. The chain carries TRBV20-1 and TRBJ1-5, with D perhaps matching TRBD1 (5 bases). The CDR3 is CSALRDGSGNQPQHF. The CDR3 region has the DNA TGCAGTGCTCTTCGGGACGGGTCCGGCAATCAGCCCCAGCATTTT.